A single sample is the source of the 6 T cell receptor beta chains below, sequenced in a study of blood T cell repertoires in COVID-19. Some clones are missing from TCRdb's copy, which holds only in-frame ones; the method was immunoSEQ multiplex PCR. The sample carries about 250,000 clones, over 80% recorded once. Sequencing used PBMCs or T cells enriched from blood (not recorded which). The receptors shown here come from a woman between 18 and 30 years old who had recovered from COVID-19.

Only one count was recorded for this clone. The rearrangement joins TRBV9 to TRBJ1-2; D not certain. The CDR3 has 14 residues. The ends were cut back, 0 bases at V and 7 bases at J, with 13 bases in the middle. The germline gives CDR1 SGDLS, CDR2 YYNGEE. CDR3 amino acids: CASSVVSGLGGYTF. The CDR3 DNA is TGTGCCAGCAGCGTAGTGTCGGGGTTAGGTGGCTACACCTTC.

The chain has TRBV18 and TRBJ1-3, with D possibly being TRBD1 (5 bases). This CDR3 has 17 amino acids. Trimming cost V 3 bases and J 9 bases, with 24 bases left between them. CDR1 KGHSH and CDR2 LQKENI come from the germline V gene. The CDR3 protein is CASSPVQGFASESTIYF. The CDR3 coding sequence is TGTGCCAGCTCACCGGTGCAGGGTTTCGCTTCCGAAAGCACCATATATTTT.

The chain employs TRBV7-2 and TRBJ1-2; tentative D call: TRBD1 (5 bases). V was pared by 3 bases and J by 5 bases, with 13 bases between. Germline V gene lookup returns CDR1 SGHTA and CDR2 FQGNSA. The CDR3 is 14 amino acids. The CDR3 DNA reads as TGTGCCAGCAGCTTGGAGGGGTTGGGGTATGGCTACACCTTC. Translation gives CASSLEGLGYGYTF.

The chain employs TRBV7-2 and TRBJ2-1, with a possible D match to TRBD1 (6 bases). Trimming left V 5 bases short and J 3 bases short, with 23 bases between. Germline V lookup: CDR1 SGHTA, CDR2 FQGNSA. The CDR3 has 18 residues. The CDR3 is CASSESLGTFSFYNEQFF. CDR3 DNA sequence: TGTGCCAGCAGCGAGAGCCTAGGGACATTCTCATTCTACAATGAGCAGTTCTTC.

This clone occurred once. CDR3 in amino acids: CASAPGVAGDLSTDTQYF. DNA for the CDR3: TGTGCTAGTGCCCCGGGAGTAGCGGGGGACCTTAGCACAGATACGCAGTATTTT. The chain recombines TRBV12-5 with TRBJ2-3, with TRBD2 matching over 9 bases. J lost 0 bases, V lost 7 bases, and 14 bases had no gene match. The CDR3 length is 18 residues. From germline, CDR1 is LGHNT and CDR2 FRNRAP.

As for this clone: A read error may produce the germline difference seen at one junction end. V and J are TRBV28 and TRBJ1-2, with TRBD1 as a possible D gene (5 bases). This CDR3 is 10 amino acids long. Per germline, CDR1 MDHEN and CDR2 SYDVKM. The CDR3 region is CVTVGNGYTF. As DNA, the CDR3 is TGCGTGACAGTGGGGAATGGCTACACCTTC.